Sequencing of this TCR beta chain was carried out in a study of CD8 T cells in ankylosing spondylitis. This clonotype was recorded many times. TCRdb called the 5' RACE reads again in MiXCR, with one record for every CDR3 protein. Of about 42,000 distinct CDR3 sequences in the sample, 2.5% to 3% were seen once. After removal of 3 bases from V and 6 bases from J, the junction contained 4 bases not matched to a gene. This CDR3 contains 15 residues. Germline V lookup: CDR1 SGDLS, CDR2 YYNGEE. This clonotype was obtained from a male donor with ankylosing spondylitis or in good health (not recorded which). The sequencing input was blood, either unsorted or a sorted T cell fraction (not recorded which). The chain employs TRBV9 and TRBJ2-1, with TRBD2 matching 12 bases. CDR3 sequence reads: CASSAASGRANEQFF. CDR3 in DNA: TGTGCCAGCAGCGCTGCTAGCGGGAGGGCCAATGAGCAGTTCTTC.